The entry that follows covers one TCR beta chain sequence. CD8 cells classed as naive were CD45RO-negative and positively selected for CCR7, excluding terminally differentiated effector memory CD45RA+ cells. The repertoire was sequenced with immunoSEQ multiplex PCR; TCRdb's copy has only in-frame clones and lacks some. Of around 2,100,000 clones in the sample, about 95% are singletons; the top ten hold under 1.5%. This sample was taken from a study of shared clonotypes between healthy human individuals. V trimming: 4 bases; J trimming: 6 bases; junction bases outside the gene matches: 12. The CDR3 has 16 amino acids. Germline CDR1 and CDR2: SGHVS and FNYEAQ.

This sequence originates from a man aged 18 to 30 in good health. Sequencing was done on a sample of naive CD8+ T cells sorted from blood. This sequence joins TRBV7-6 and TRBJ2-7; 10 positions match TRBD2. Here the CDR3 reads CASSWAASGSGGEQYF. CDR3 nucleotide sequence: TGTGCCAGCAGCTGGGCGGCTAGCGGGAGTGGGGGCGAGCAGTACTTC.